Shown below are 6 T cell receptor beta chains from a single sample sequenced in a study of T cells expressing NK-cell markers. TCRdb re-analyzed the 5' RACE reads; it lists each CDR3 protein once, without DNA. The data show 300,000 to 450,000 distinct CDR3 sequences, and the top ten clones hold 4% to 6.5%. The source material was blood T cells: a sorted CD56 or NKG2C T cell subset, CD4+ or CD8+ T cells, or bulk PBMC T cells (not recorded which). All receptors come from a man aged 18-69 years in good health.

The V gene is TRBV6-5, the J gene TRBJ2-5; no DNA is available, so the TRBD2 call from TCRdb remains unchecked. The CDR3 consists of 15 residues. Germline V lookup: CDR1 MNHEY, CDR2 SVGAGI. CDR3: CASSYTRTRVETQYF.

The chain combines TRBV5-1 with TRBJ1-1. The V gene's germline CDR1 is SGHRS and CDR2 YFSETQ. The CDR3 loop spans 13 amino acids. CDR3 amino acids: CASRPRVNTEAFF.

This chain connects TRBV12-3 or TRBV12-4 to TRBJ1-5. This CDR3 comprises 13 residues. The CDR3 loop is CASNLRVGQPQHF.

The chain carries TRBV18 and TRBJ2-7. Germline V CDR1 and CDR2: KGHSH, LQKENI. The CDR3 is 13 residues long. The CDR3 is CASSPGNLREQYF.

This chain uses TRBV5-6 with TRBJ2-1. This CDR3 has 15 residues. Germline V gives CDR1 SGHDT, CDR2 YYEEEE. The CDR3 region is CASSLDWQTYNEQFF.

V is TRBV7-9 and J is TRBJ2-7; TCRdb's assignment of TRBD2 cannot be checked, as there is no DNA. The CDR3 spans 16 residues. Germline CDR1 is SEHNR and CDR2 is FQNEAQ (reference sequence). The CDR3 sequence is CASSPRQGFPSYEQYF. The variable domain in full, completed from reference TRBV7-9 and TRBJ2-7, reads DTGVSQNPRHKITKRGQNVTFRCDPISEHNRLYWYRQTLGQGPEFLTYFQNEAQLEKSRLLSDRFSAERPKGSFSTLEIQRTEQGDSAMYLCASSPRQGFPSYEQYFGPGTRLTVT.